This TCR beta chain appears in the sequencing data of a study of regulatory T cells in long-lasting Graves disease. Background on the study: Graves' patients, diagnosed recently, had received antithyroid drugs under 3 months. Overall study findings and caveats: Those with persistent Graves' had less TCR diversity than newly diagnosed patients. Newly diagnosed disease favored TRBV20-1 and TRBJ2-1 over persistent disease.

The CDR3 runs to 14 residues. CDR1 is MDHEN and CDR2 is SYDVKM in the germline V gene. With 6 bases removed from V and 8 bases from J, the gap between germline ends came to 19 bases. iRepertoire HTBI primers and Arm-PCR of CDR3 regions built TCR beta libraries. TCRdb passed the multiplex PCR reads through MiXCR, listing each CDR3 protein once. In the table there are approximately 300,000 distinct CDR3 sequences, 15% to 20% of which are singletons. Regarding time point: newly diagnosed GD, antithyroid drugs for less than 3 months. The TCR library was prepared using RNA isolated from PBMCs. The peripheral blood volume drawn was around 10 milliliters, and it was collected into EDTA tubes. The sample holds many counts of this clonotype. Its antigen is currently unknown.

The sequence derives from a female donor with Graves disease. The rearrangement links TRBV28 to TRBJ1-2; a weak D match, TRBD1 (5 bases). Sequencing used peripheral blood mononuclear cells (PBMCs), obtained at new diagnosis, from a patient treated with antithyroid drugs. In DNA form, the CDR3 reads TGTGCCAGCAGGGACACGGGGACGGGGAGAGGCTACACCTTC. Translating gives CASRDTGTGRGYTF.